These 14 T cell receptor beta chains originate from one sample sequenced in a study of blood T cell repertoires in COVID-19. Clones were sequenced by immunoSEQ multiplex PCR, and TCRdb holds only the in-frame ones, with some missing. This sample has roughly 40,000 clones, with 90% to 95% found just once. The sample consisted of peripheral blood. The source is a human donor in a cohort sampled during active COVID-19.

The rearrangement links TRBV9 to TRBJ1-3; D remains unclear. The CDR3 length is 15 residues. Germline V CDR1 and CDR2: SGDLS, YYNGEE. Between the trimmed V and J ends, which lost 0 bases and 4 bases, there was a span of 11 bases. Written as DNA, the CDR3 is TGTGCCAGCAGCGTAGAGCCGGGTCAAGGAAACACCATATATTTT. This translates into CASSVEPGQGNTIYF. The variable domain in full, with the rest retrieved from reference TRBV9 and TRBJ1-3, is DSGVTQTPKHLITATGQRVTLRCSPRSGDLSVYWYQQSLDQGLQFLIQYYNGEERAKGNILERFSAQQFPDLHSELNLSSLELGDSALYFCASSVEPGQGNTIYFGEGSWLTVV.

This chain links TRBV9 with TRBJ2-1, with 8 bases identical to TRBD2. CDR1 SGDLS and CDR2 YYNGEE come from the germline V gene. The CDR3 length is 16 residues. The ends lost 0 bases at V and 4 bases at J; junction bases unmatched: 6. The CDR3 region is CASSVALGLGYNEQFF. The CDR3, as DNA: TGTGCCAGCAGCGTAGCTCTGGGACTAGGATACAATGAGCAGTTCTTC.

The chain couples TRBV5-1 to TRBJ1-6; the D gene is possibly TRBD1 (6 bases). V dropped 4 bases and J dropped 10 bases, with 15 bases sitting between them. Germline V lookup: CDR1 SGHRS, CDR2 YFSETQ. CDR3 length: 14 amino acids. CDR3 residues: CASSPTAGVSPLHF. In DNA form, the CDR3 reads TGCGCCAGCAGCCCAACAGCAGGGGTATCACCCCTCCACTTT. Complete variable domain (other parts from reference TRBV5-1 and TRBJ1-6): KAGVTQTPRYLIKTRGQQVTLSCSPISGHRSVSWYQQTPGQGLQFLFEYFSETQRNKGNFPGRFSGRQFSNSRSEMNVSTLELGDSALYLCASSPTAGVSPLHFGNGTRLTVT.

Only a few counts were recorded for this clone. The chain uses TRBV7-3 and TRBJ2-6, with D maybe TRBD2 (5 bases). V lost 2 bases to trimming and J lost 0 bases, with 11 bases between them. Germline CDR1 SGHTA, CDR2 FQGTGA. The CDR3 spans 17 residues. In DNA form, the CDR3 reads TGTGCCAGCAGCTTAGAGGGAGTAGGCTCTGGGGCCAACGTCCTGACTTTC. Protein product: CASSLEGVGSGANVLTF.

The CDR3 spells CASSISGQGEQYF. The CDR3, as DNA: TGTGCCAGCAGCATTTCCGGACAGGGCGAGCAGTACTTC. The chain is built from TRBV7-8 and TRBJ2-7; TRBD1 aligns across 8 bases. Germline-derived CDR1 and CDR2 are SGHVS and FQNEAQ. The CDR3 sequence is 13 residues long. V shed 5 bases and J 6 bases; nucleotides not matched to a gene: 6. The variable domain in full, completed from reference TRBV7-8 and TRBJ2-7, reads GAGVSQSPRYKVAKRGQDVALRCDPISGHVSLFWYQQALGQGPEFLTYFQNEAQLDKSGLPSDRFFAERPEGSVSTLKIQRTQQEDSAVYLCASSISGQGEQYFGPGTRLTVT.

The chain joins TRBV28 to TRBJ2-7; 10 bases are a match to TRBD1. V dropped 2 bases and J dropped 2; count of bases not matched to a gene: 3. The CDR3 sequence is 15 residues long. Germline V gene data show CDR1 as MDHEN and CDR2 as SYDVKM. CDR3 sequence: CASSLGGQGTYEQYF. The CDR3 nucleotides are TGTGCCAGCAGTTTAGGGGGACAGGGGACCTACGAGCAGTACTTC. Drawing the rest from reference TRBV28 and TRBJ2-7, the complete variable domain is DVKVTQSSRYLVKRTGEKVFLECVQDMDHENMFWYRQDPGLGLRLIYFSYDVKMKEKGDIPEGYSVSREKKERFSLILESASTNQTSMYLCASSLGGQGTYEQYFGPGTRLTVT.

This clone has a handful of counts. The CDR3 region has the DNA TGTGCCAGCAGTTGGAGAAACCAAGAGACCCAGTACTTC. It encodes CASSWRNQETQYF. This chain joins TRBV9 and TRBJ2-5; D not resolved. Per the germline V gene, CDR1 is SGDLS and CDR2 is YYNGEE. V was shortened by 5 bases and J by 0 bases, with 8 bases between the two germline ends. The CDR3 has 13 residues.

This chain links TRBV9 with TRBJ2-5; weak D call: TRBD1 (6 bases). Germline V gene data show CDR1 as SGDLS and CDR2 as YYNGEE. This CDR3 contains 14 residues. The germline V and J ends were trimmed by 2 bases and 5 bases, with 13 bases remaining between them. DNA for the CDR3: TGTGCCAGCAGCGTGTCAGGGGCGGGCGAGACCCAGTACTTC. It encodes CASSVSGAGETQYF.

The rearrangement joins TRBV7-2 to TRBJ2-7; D may be TRBD2 (5 bases). The CDR3 has 13 residues. Trimming removed 3 bases from V and 1 base from J, with 7 bases in between. From germline, CDR1 is SGHTA and CDR2 FQGNSA. The CDR3 sequence is CASSFRGSYEQYF. As DNA, the CDR3 is TGTGCCAGCAGCTTTCGGGGATCCTACGAGCAGTACTTC. Looking up the rest from reference TRBV7-2 and TRBJ2-7 gives the full variable domain: GAGVSQSPSNKVTEKGKDVELRCDPISGHTALYWYRQSLGQGLEFLIYFQGNSAPDKSGLPSDRFSAERTGGSVSTLTIQRTQQEDSAVYLCASSFRGSYEQYFGPGTRLTVT.

V and J are TRBV14 and TRBJ2-7, with 9 bases aligning to TRBD2. The trim removed 3 bases at V and 4 bases at J, leaving 7 bases unmatched. CDR1 SGHDN and CDR2 FVKESK come from the germline V gene. This CDR3 comprises 15 residues. Here the CDR3 reads CASSQRAGGFYEQYF. CDR3 bases: TGTGCCAGCAGCCAGCGAGCGGGGGGCTTTTACGAGCAGTACTTC.

The chain combines TRBV6-5 with TRBJ2-3, with D unclear. CDR3 length: 15 amino acids. V gave up 6 bases and J gave up 2 bases, with 15 bases separating them. Germline lookup yields CDR1 MNHEY and CDR2 SVGAGI. The DNA for the CDR3 is TGTGCCAGCAGCGGAGTGAACATCAACACAGATACGCAGTATTTT. This encodes CASSGVNINTDTQYF.

V and J are TRBV11-2 and TRBJ2-7; D remains ambiguous. CDR3 size: 13 residues. CDR1 is SGHAT and CDR2 is FQNNGV in the germline V gene. The V gene lost 0 bases and the J gene lost 3 bases, with 6 bases spanning the gap. CDR3 bases: TGTGCCAGCAGCTTAGATCCCCTCTACGAGCAGTACTTC. The encoded protein is CASSLDPLYEQYF.

Only a few counts were recorded for this clone. This chain connects TRBV7-2 to TRBJ2-2; D gene ambiguous. V was pared by 0 bases and J by 7 bases, with 6 bases between. This CDR3 has 13 amino acids. The V gene's germline CDR1 is SGHTA and CDR2 FQGNSA. The CDR3 bases are TGTGCCAGCAGCTTAGCGTTCAGCGGGGAGCTGTTTTTT. Translating it yields CASSLAFSGELFF.

CDR3 DNA sequence: TGTGCCAGCAGCCCGGGACTAGCGGGGGGGCCATTAGTCGGGGAGCTGTTTTTT. The encoded protein is CASSPGLAGGPLVGELFF. The J gene is TRBJ2-2, the V gene TRBV2; 16 nucleotides line up with TRBD2. CDR1 and CDR2 (germline): SNHLY, FYNNEI. The CDR3 runs 18 residues. V shed 6 bases and J 7 bases; nucleotides not matched to a gene: 11.